These 11 T cell receptor beta chains came from one sample sequenced in a study of identical twins. Using its own MiXCR run on the 5' RACE reads, TCRdb lists one record per CDR3 protein. Among 690,000 or so distinct CDR3 sequences listed, around 8.3% were seen once. These sequences were also reported in another study, on yellow fever vaccine responses in identical twins.

Material for sequencing was PBMCs. These receptors all come from a woman aged 18-35 years in good health.

This sequence joins TRBV14 and TRBJ2-7, with a possible D match to TRBD1 (5 bases). Trimming removed 3 bases at V and 5 bases at J, with 11 bases between. The germline V gene has CDR1 SGHDN and CDR2 FVKESK. The CDR3 loop spans 13 amino acids. In DNA form, the CDR3 reads TGTGCCAGCAGCCAGAAGGGGCACAACGAGCAGTACTTC. It translates to CASSQKGHNEQYF.

V usage is TRBV29-1 and J usage is TRBJ1-2, with D possibly matching TRBD1 (5 bases). The CDR3 covers 12 residues. Germline V gene lookup returns CDR1 SQVTM and CDR2 ANQGSEA. The germline V and J ends were trimmed by 5 bases and 6 bases, with 13 bases remaining between them. The CDR3 here is CSVTGTDDGYTF. Written as DNA, the CDR3 is TGCAGCGTTACCGGGACGGATGATGGCTACACCTTC.

This chain links TRBV28 with TRBJ1-2; a possible D gene is TRBD1 (5 bases). In germline, CDR1 is MDHEN, CDR2 SYDVKM. The V and J ends lost 6 bases and 2 bases respectively, with 16 bases between them. This CDR3 spans 15 amino acids. CDR3 coding DNA: TGTGCCAGCAGACCTAGGTGGGGGGGGAACTATGGCTACACCTTC. This sequence encodes CASRPRWGGNYGYTF.

The CDR3: CASSESLGETQYF. The DNA for the CDR3 is TGCGCCAGCAGTGAGTCGCTCGGGGAGACCCAGTACTTC. This sequence joins TRBV10-1 and TRBJ2-5; D gene ambiguous. The CDR3 length is 13 residues. The germline V gene has CDR1 WNHNN and CDR2 SYGVQD (reference sequence). V lost 0 bases, J lost 5 bases, and 7 bases lay in between.

There are a few counts of this clonotype. The V gene is TRBV6-1, the J gene TRBJ2-5; 13 nucleotides line up with TRBD2. This CDR3 region has 13 residues. Trimming took 10 bases from V and 4 from J; bases not matched to a gene: 3. The germline V gene encodes CDR1 MNHNS and CDR2 SASEGT. CDR3 sequence (DNA): TGTGCCACACGGACTAGCGGGGGAGAGACCCAGTACTTC. This codes for CATRTSGGETQYF.

The chain links TRBV28 to TRBJ2-7, with D possibly being TRBD2 (5 bases). The CDR3 spans 15 residues. The germline V and J ends were trimmed by 3 bases and 0 bases, with 12 bases remaining between them. Germline loops: CDR1 MDHEN, CDR2 SYDVKM. The CDR3 coding sequence is TGTGCCAGCAGTTTCTCTAGCCTAGACTCCTACGAGCAGTACTTC. Encoded protein: CASSFSSLDSYEQYF. Full variable domain (missing parts from reference TRBV28 and TRBJ2-7): DVKVTQSSRYLVKRTGEKVFLECVQDMDHENMFWYRQDPGLGLRLIYFSYDVKMKEKGDIPEGYSVSREKKERFSLILESASTNQTSMYLCASSFSSLDSYEQYFGPGTRLTVT.

This clonotype came up many times. The chain recombines TRBV20-1 with TRBJ2-2; TRBD2 is a possible D gene (6 bases). Germline loops: CDR1 DFQATT, CDR2 SNEGSKA (reference sequence). The CDR3 is 15 residues long. Trimming removed 5 bases at V and 5 bases at J, with 18 bases between. DNA of the CDR3: TGCAGTGCTCCCCCTCCGGAGGGCCGGACCGGGGAGCTGTTTTTT. Translating gives CSAPPPEGRTGELFF.

This clonotype was counted a few times. The J gene is TRBJ2-1, the V gene TRBV2; 11 bases match TRBD2. Germline V lookup: CDR1 SNHLY, CDR2 FYNNEI. J lost 8 bases, V lost 5 bases, and 5 bases had no gene match. The CDR3 is 14 amino acids. As DNA, the CDR3 is TGTGCCAGCAGTCCCGGGACTAGCGGATATGAGCAGTTCTTC. Its protein product is CASSPGTSGYEQFF.

This clonotype was seen a few times. Compared with germline, one end of the junction differs, possibly owing to a read error. This sequence joins TRBV6-6 and TRBJ2-5; a weak D match, TRBD2 (5 bases). The length of the CDR3 is 11 residues. Per the germline V gene, CDR1 is MNHNY and CDR2 is SVGAGI (reference sequence). The CDR3 DNA follows: TGTGCCAGCACAGGTCAGACTATCCCTCACTTC. It encodes CASTGQTIPHF.

This clonotype was detected only a few times. The CDR3 loop reads CSVVRDRDYEQYF. Here the CDR3 DNA reads TGCAGCGTTGTAAGGGACAGGGACTACGAGCAGTACTTC. The chain carries TRBV29-1 and TRBJ2-7; 9 bases match TRBD1. This CDR3 has 13 amino acids. The trim removed 4 bases at V and 3 bases at J, leaving 4 bases unmatched. Germline assignment: CDR1 SQVTM and CDR2 ANQGSEA.

This clonotype has ten or more counts. The V call is TRBV5-5, the J call TRBJ2-1; 9 bases map to TRBD2. V dropped 2 bases and J dropped 0; count of bases not matched to a gene: 9. Germline V gene sequence: CDR1 SGHKS, CDR2 YYEKEE (reference sequence). The CDR3 contains 18 residues. The CDR3 sequence: CASSFRLAGLSSYNEQFF. The CDR3 region has the DNA TGTGCCAGCAGCTTTCGCCTAGCGGGGCTCAGCTCCTACAATGAGCAGTTCTTC.